This TCR beta chain was profiled in a study of blood T cells in healthy people across ages. General study results and limits: Estimates of diversity drawn from one million T cells were considered underestimates. In older individuals, TCR beta diversity per million T cells was lower, falling roughly linearly with age.

The second PCR ran roughly 6 to 11 cycles with a sample-barcoded 5' primer and J-beta primers. TCRdb re-called the 5' RACE reads with MiXCR, one entry per CDR3 protein. The sample contains under 950,000 distinct CDR3 sequences, over 20% of which appear only once. This clonotype was observed at least ten times. Its antigen is not known. The receptor was derived from a man aged 70-80 years in good health. Sequenced input: blood.

The CDR3 protein is CASSLAGDMGDEQFF. The CDR3 DNA sequence: TGTGCCAGCAGCTTGGCCGGGGACATGGGGGATGAGCAGTTCTTC. The genes are TRBV5-5 and TRBJ2-1; perhaps TRBD1 as D (6 bases). Germline assignment: CDR1 SGHKS and CDR2 YYEKEE (reference sequence). V was cut by 0 bases and J by 8 bases, with 15 bases left in between. The CDR3 is 15 amino acids.